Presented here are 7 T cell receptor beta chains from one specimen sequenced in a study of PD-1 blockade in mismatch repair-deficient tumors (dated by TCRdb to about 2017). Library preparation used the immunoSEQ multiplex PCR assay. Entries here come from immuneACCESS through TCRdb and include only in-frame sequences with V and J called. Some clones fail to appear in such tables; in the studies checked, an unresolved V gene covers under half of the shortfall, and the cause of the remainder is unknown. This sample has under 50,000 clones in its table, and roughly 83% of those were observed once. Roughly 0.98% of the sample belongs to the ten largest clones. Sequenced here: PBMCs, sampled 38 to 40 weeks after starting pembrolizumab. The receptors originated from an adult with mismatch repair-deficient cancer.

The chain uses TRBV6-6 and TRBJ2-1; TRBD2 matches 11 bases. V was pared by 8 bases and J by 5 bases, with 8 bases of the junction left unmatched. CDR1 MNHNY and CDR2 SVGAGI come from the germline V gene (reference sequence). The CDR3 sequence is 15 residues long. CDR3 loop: CASGTTSGRHNEQFF. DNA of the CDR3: TGTGCCAGCGGAACCACTAGCGGGAGACACAATGAGCAGTTCTTC.

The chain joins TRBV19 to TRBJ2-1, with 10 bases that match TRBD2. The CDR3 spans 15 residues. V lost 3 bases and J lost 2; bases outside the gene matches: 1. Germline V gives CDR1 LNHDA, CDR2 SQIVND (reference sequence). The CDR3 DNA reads TGTGCCAGTAGTATTAGCGGGGGGCCCTACAATGAGCAGTTCTTC. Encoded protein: CASSISGGPYNEQFF. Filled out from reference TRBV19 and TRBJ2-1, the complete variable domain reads DGGITQSPKYLFRKEGQNVTLSCEQNLNHDAMYWYRQDPGQGLRLIYYSQIVNDFQKGDIAEGYSVSREKKESFPLTVTSAQKNPTAFYLCASSISGGPYNEQFFGPGTRLTVL.

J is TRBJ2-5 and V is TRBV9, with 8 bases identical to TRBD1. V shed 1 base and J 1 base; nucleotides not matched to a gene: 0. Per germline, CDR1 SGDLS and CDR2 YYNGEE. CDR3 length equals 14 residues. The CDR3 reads CASSVTGGQETQYF. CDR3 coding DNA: TGTGCCAGCAGCGTAACAGGGGGCCAAGAGACCCAGTACTTC.

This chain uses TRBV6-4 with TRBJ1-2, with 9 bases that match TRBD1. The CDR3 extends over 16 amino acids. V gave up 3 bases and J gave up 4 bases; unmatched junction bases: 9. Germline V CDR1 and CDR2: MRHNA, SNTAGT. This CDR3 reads CASSEGGTGPIYGYTF. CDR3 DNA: TGTGCCAGCAGTGAGGGCGGGACAGGGCCCATCTATGGCTACACCTTC.

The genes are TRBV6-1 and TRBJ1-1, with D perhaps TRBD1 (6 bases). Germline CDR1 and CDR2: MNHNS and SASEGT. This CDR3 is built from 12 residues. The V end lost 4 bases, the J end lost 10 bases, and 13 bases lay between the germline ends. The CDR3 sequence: CASSGQRGGAFF. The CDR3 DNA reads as TGTGCCAGCAGTGGCCAGAGAGGGGGAGCTTTCTTT.

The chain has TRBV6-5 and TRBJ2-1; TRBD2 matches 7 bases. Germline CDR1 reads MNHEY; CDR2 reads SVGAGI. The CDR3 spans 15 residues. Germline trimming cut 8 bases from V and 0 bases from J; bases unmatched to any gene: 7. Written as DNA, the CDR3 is TGTGCCAGCCAACTGGGCGGGAGCTCCTACAATGAGCAGTTCTTC. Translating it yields CASQLGGSSYNEQFF.

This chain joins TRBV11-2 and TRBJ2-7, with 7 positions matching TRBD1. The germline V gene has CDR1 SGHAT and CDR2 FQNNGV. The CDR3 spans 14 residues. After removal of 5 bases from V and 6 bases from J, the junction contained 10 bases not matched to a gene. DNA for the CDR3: TGTGCCAGCAGCCCCACGACAGGGATCCTCGAGCAGTACTTC. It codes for CASSPTTGILEQYF.